A single sample gave rise to the 13 T cell receptor beta chains below, sequenced in a study of shared T cell receptors in the human thymus (dated by TCRdb to the early 2020s). The library came from the immunoSEQ multiplex PCR assay. TCRdb obtained this table from immuneACCESS and retained in-frame rearrangements with V and J assigned. These tables miss some clones; where compared with another copy, unresolved V genes account for less than half of the shortfall, and the remainder is unexplained. The sample table contains about 660,000 clones; only one count was recorded for roughly 86% of them. The leading ten clones occupy just under 0.0095% of the sample. The same data also went into a second study, on human thymus T cells.

Sequencing was performed on thymocytes. The source is a boy in the first two years of life with a congenital heart defect. Donor details come from another sample of the same person, matched by shared clones.

The rearrangement uses TRBV4-1 and TRBJ2-5; tentatively, D is TRBD1 (6 bases). CDR3 length: 18 residues. V lost 4 bases to trimming and J lost 4 bases, with 25 bases between them. The V gene's germline CDR1 is MGHRA and CDR2 YSYEKL. The CDR3 DNA reads as TGCGCCAGCAGCCCGACGTTTGAGGAGGTTTACAGGGTAGAGACCCAGTACTTC. Amino acids: CASSPTFEEVYRVETQYF.

This chain links TRBV19 with TRBJ2-1, with 9 bases aligning to TRBD1. From germline, CDR1 is LNHDA and CDR2 SQIVND (reference sequence). Trimming took 6 bases from V and 10 from J; bases not matched to a gene: 13. The CDR3 has 15 amino acids. The CDR3 loop reads CASRLGTGKEGEQFF. The DNA for the CDR3 is TGTGCCAGTAGGTTAGGGACAGGGAAGGAGGGGGAGCAGTTCTTC.

The rearrangement uses TRBV27 and TRBJ2-7; maybe TRBD2 (7 bases). Germline V gives CDR1 MNHEY, CDR2 SMNVEV (reference sequence). Trimming cost V 3 bases and J 5 bases, with 14 bases left between them. This CDR3 is 14 amino acids long. CDR3 DNA sequence: TGTGCCAGCAGTTTCACAGGGAGGGGCGACGAGCAGTACTTC. This gives the protein CASSFTGRGDEQYF.

The chain joins TRBV30 to TRBJ1-3, with 8 bases lining up with TRBD1. J was trimmed by 6 bases and V by 6 bases; bases with no gene match: 10. Germline lookup yields CDR1 GTSNPN and CDR2 SVGIG (reference sequence). This CDR3 is 14 amino acids long. CDR3 amino acids: CACRPGQVENTIYF. For the CDR3, the DNA is TGTGCCTGCCGACCGGGACAGGTAGAAAACACCATATATTTT.

J is TRBJ2-2 and V is TRBV6-1, with no clear D. V lost 0 bases and J lost 1, with 6 bases in between. Germline V gene data show CDR1 as MNHNS and CDR2 as SASEGT. This CDR3 region has 15 residues. The DNA of the CDR3 is TGTGCCAGCAGTGAAGCGGCAGGGAACACCGGGGAGCTGTTTTTT. It is translated as CASSEAAGNTGELFF.

This clone has more than one count but fewer than ten. The chain uses TRBV29-1 and TRBJ2-7; possibly TRBD2 for D (8 bases). This CDR3 has 14 amino acids. V gave up 6 bases and J gave up 2 bases, with 17 bases separating them. Germline CDR1 SQVTM, CDR2 ANQGSEA. CDR3 in DNA: TGCAGCGTCGAGGGGGCGGGGGGCACCTACGAGCAGTACTTC. Translation: CSVEGAGGTYEQYF.

The chain links TRBV7-2 to TRBJ2-1, with 12 bases identical to TRBD2. Germline V gene sequence: CDR1 SGHTA, CDR2 FQGNSA. The CDR3 sequence is 17 residues long. V dropped 5 bases and J dropped 5; count of bases not matched to a gene: 10. Written as DNA, the CDR3 is TGTGCCAGCAGCCGACGACTAGCGGGAGAGCCCCACAATGAGCAGTTCTTC. Translating gives CASSRRLAGEPHNEQFF.

The chain links TRBV4-1 to TRBJ2-1; weak D call: TRBD2 (6 bases). Trimming removed 3 bases from V and 4 bases from J, with 19 bases in between. The CDR3 length is 17 residues. Germline CDR1 reads MGHRA; CDR2 reads YSYEKL. The CDR3 here is CASSHRPRGSNYNEQFF. For the CDR3, the DNA is TGCGCCAGCAGCCACCGTCCACGGGGGTCCAATTACAATGAGCAGTTCTTC.

The chain employs TRBV5-1 and TRBJ2-3; TRBD1 matches at 7 bases. Germline loops: CDR1 SGHRS, CDR2 YFSETQ. Trimming removed 4 bases from V and 0 bases from J; junction bases left unmatched: 11. The CDR3 is 17 amino acids. This chain's CDR3 is CASSPRTGSISTDTQYF. Written as DNA, the CDR3 is TGCGCCAGCAGCCCTCGGACAGGCTCCATAAGCACAGATACGCAGTATTTT.

The V call is TRBV28, the J call TRBJ2-1; the match to TRBD2 covers 7 bases. The germline gives CDR1 MDHEN, CDR2 SYDVKM. Trimming removed 2 bases from V and 7 bases from J; junction bases left unmatched: 8. This CDR3 is built from 15 residues. Written as DNA, the CDR3 is TGTGCCAGCAGTTTAAGGGCGGGAGTACGGAATGAGCAGTTCTTC. It is translated as CASSLRAGVRNEQFF.

The rearrangement uses TRBV5-8 and TRBJ1-5, with TRBD1 identical over 12 bases. This CDR3 comprises 17 residues. Per germline, CDR1 SGHTS and CDR2 YDEGEE. J gave up 5 bases and V 2 bases, and 8 bases lay outside the gene matches. The CDR3 DNA is TGTGCCAGCAGCTTACCCTGGGACAGGGGGCTGCATCAGCCCCAGCATTTT. Translating it yields CASSLPWDRGLHQPQHF.

The chain recombines TRBV20-1 with TRBJ1-2; a weak D match, TRBD1 (6 bases). The germline CDR1 and CDR2 sequences are DFQATT and SNEGSKA (reference sequence). The CDR3 totals 9 residues. Trimming took off 7 bases at V and 6 bases at J, with 6 bases between the two ends. CDR3 loop: CSDRDGYTF. As DNA, the CDR3 is TGCAGTGACAGGGATGGCTACACCTTC.

CDR3 DNA: TGTGCCAGTCCCCCCCCGGGACAAGGGGTCGGAGCTTTCTTT. Its translation: CASPPPGQGVGAFF. The chain combines TRBV28 with TRBJ1-1, with D perhaps matching TRBD1 (6 bases). V lost 9 bases to trimming and J lost 10 bases, with 24 bases between them. Germline V gene lookup returns CDR1 MDHEN and CDR2 SYDVKM. CDR3 size: 14 residues.